This T cell receptor beta chain was captured by sequencing in a study of radiotherapy plus CTLA-4 blockade in lung cancer. Study context: Disease control was seen in approximately 31% of patients, objective responses in around 20%. General observations from the study: In blood, TCR clones derived from the tumor expanded after radiotherapy plus ipilimumab.

V shed 5 bases and J shed 0 bases, with 11 bases lying between them. CDR1 is SEHNR, CDR2 FQNEAQ, per germline (reference sequence). CDR3 length: 15 residues. With respect to this clone: Antigen unknown.

TCRdb's copy holds only in-frame clones and misses some; the assay was immunoSEQ multiplex PCR. The table has some 70,000 clones, 70% to 80% seen once; the top ten hold 8.5% to 10%. The chain combines TRBV7-9 with TRBJ2-1; TRBD1 might be the D (6 bases). Source: peripheral blood, taken from a patient treated with radiotherapy plus ipilimumab. The receptor's source is a human donor with non-small cell lung cancer who had a complete response to radiotherapy plus ipilimumab. Here the CDR3 DNA reads TGTGCCAGCAGCCCACCGGACAGCTCCTACAATGAGCAGTTCTTC. This codes for CASSPPDSSYNEQFF.